Detailed here is one TCR beta chain. Its antigen is undetermined. With a much larger clone just one base away, this may be a read error. This entry is derived from a study of molecular identifiers for immune sequencing clone quantification. Notes on the study in general: A single cell's spiked Jurkat TCR RNA was reportedly detectable among 950,000 to 1,000,000 naive cells. Clones exceeding 20 RNA copies carried over 99% of effector molecules but under 1% of naive-cell molecules.

Sorted naive CD8 T cells were those defined as CD8+CD4-CCR7+CD45RA+. From germline, CDR1 is MGHRA and CDR2 YSYEKL. There are 9 residues in the CDR3. TCRdb reanalysed the PCR reads using MiXCR and keeps one entry per CDR3 protein. The sample holds some 100,000 distinct CDR3 sequences; 36% are singletons and the top ten take roughly 4.2%. The sample comprised naive CD8+ T cells from blood, with Jurkat cell RNA spiked in. Subset here: FACS-sorted CD8+CD4-CCR7+CD45RA+ naive T cells. The source of this sequence is a human donor in good health. Some libraries in this study had Jurkat cell RNA spiked in. V gene TRBV4-1 combines with J gene TRBJ2-4; D unclear. Here the CDR3 DNA reads TGCGACAGCAAAGACATTCAGTACTTC. It yields the protein CDSKDIQYF.